This T cell receptor beta chain was found in a study of beta chain features in type 1 diabetes. Study as a whole: Similarity in age, gender and cell yields was seen between patients and healthy donors.

General observations from the study: Fewer junction insertions and more nucleotide deletions appeared in type 1 diabetes patients.

Expressed TCRB transcripts were sequenced, since all the RNA that had been isolated was reverse transcribed. Produced via immunoSEQ multiplex PCR; TCRdb's table is partial and in-frame only. The sample records roughly 500,000 clones, around 30% being singletons. Comment on this clone: The antigen remains unidentified.

Germline-derived CDR1 and CDR2 are MNHNS and SASEGT. This CDR3 contains 15 residues. V lost 4 bases, J lost 4 bases, and 14 bases lay in between. The receptor was isolated from a man aged 18 to 35 in good health. Sequenced input: naive CD4+ T cells from blood. V and J are TRBV6-1 and TRBJ2-1; the D gene is possibly TRBD2 (5 bases). The CDR3 spells CASSGAGPPYNEQFF. CDR3 bases: TGTGCCAGCAGTGGGGCGGGCCCACCTTACAATGAGCAGTTCTTC.